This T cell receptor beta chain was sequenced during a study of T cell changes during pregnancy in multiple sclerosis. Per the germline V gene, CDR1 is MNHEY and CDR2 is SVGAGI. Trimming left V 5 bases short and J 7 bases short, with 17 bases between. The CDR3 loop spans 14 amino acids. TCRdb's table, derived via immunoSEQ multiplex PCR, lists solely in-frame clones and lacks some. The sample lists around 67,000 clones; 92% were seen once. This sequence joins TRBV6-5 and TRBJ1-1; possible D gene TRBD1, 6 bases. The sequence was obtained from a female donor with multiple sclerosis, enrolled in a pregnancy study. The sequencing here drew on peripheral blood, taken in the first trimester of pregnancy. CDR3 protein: CASSATGGAYEAFF. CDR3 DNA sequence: TGTGCCAGCAGTGCAACGGGGGGGGCTTATGAAGCTTTCTTT.